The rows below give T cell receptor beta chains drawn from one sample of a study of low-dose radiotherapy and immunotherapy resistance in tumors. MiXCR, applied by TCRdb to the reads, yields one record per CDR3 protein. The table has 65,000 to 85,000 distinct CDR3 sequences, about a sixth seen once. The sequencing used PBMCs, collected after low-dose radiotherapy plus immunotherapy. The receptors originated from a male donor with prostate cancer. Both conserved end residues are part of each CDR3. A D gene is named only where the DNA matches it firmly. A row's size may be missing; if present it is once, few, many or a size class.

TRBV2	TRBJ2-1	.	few	TGTGCCAGCAGTAACCTCAACGGGTACAATGAGCAGTTCTTC	CASSNLNGYNEQFF
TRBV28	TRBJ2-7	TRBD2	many	TGTGCCAGCAGTTATGGGGCTAGCGGGGTCTTGGACGAGCAGTACTTC	CASSYGASGVLDEQYF
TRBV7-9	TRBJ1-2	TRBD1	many	TGTGCCAGCAGGGGACAGGTGTTTGGCTACACCTTC	CASRGQVFGYTF
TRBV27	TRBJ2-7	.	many	TGTGCCAGCAGCCGTGGGGGGATAAGCTACGAGCAGTACTTC	CASSRGGISYEQYF
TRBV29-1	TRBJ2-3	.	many	TGCAGCGTTGCGTCGAGAAGCACAGATACGCAGTATTTT	CSVASRSTDTQYF
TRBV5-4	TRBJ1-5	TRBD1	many	TGTGCCAGCAGCTTGGAATGGACAGGGTGGGGCAATCAGCCCCAGCATTTT	CASSLEWTGWGNQPQHF
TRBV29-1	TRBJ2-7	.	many	TGCAGCGTTGCAAGGACGGACGAGCAGTACTTC	CSVARTDEQYF
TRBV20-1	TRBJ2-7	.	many	TGCAGTGCTAGACCACGAGGGCCAAATTTCTACGAGCAGTACTTC	CSARPRGPNFYEQYF
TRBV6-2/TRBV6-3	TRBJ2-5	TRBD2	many	TGTGCCAGCAGTGTGCTAGCGGGAGGTGCTGAGACCCAGTACTTC	CASSVLAGGAETQYF
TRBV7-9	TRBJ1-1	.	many	TGTGCCAGCAGCTTAGCGGGGCAGCAGAACACTGAAGCTTTCTTT	CASSLAGQQNTEAFF
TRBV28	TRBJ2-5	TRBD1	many	TGTGCCAGCAGTTTCCTAAAACCGGGACAGGGGTGGGAGACCCAGTACTTC	CASSFLKPGQGWETQYF
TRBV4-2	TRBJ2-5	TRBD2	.	TGTGCCAGCAGCCTGGGGGGGACCCAAGAGACCCAGTACTTC	CASSLGGTQETQYF
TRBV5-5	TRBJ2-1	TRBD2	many	TGTGCCAGCAGCGGGGGACTAGCGGGATACAATGAGCAGTTCTTC	CASSGGLAGYNEQFF
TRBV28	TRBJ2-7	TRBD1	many	TGTGCCAGCAGGGGCCCGGGACAGGGCTCCTACGAGCAGTACTTC	CASRGPGQGSYEQYF
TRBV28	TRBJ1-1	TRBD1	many	TGTGCCAGCAGGGTTGGGACAGCGAACACTGAAGCTTTCTTT	CASRVGTANTEAFF
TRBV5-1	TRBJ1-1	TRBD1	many	TGCGCCAGCAGCAAGGGACAGGGGAACACTGAAGCTTTCTTT	CASSKGQGNTEAFF
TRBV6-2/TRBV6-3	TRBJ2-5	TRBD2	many	TGTGCCAGCAGTCCCCCCGGTGAGACTAGCGGGAGGTTGCAAGAGACCCAGTACTTC	CASSPPGETSGRLQETQYF
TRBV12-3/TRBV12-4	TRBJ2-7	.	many	TGTGCCAGCAGTACAGGGTCTTCTATCTACGAGCAGTACTTC	CASSTGSSIYEQYF
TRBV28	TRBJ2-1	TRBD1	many	TGTGCCAGCACCGAGGGACAGGGGGCCAATGAGCAGTTCTTC	CASTEGQGANEQFF
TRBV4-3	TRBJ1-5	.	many	TGCGCCAGCAGCCAAGACCCCCAGACAGATAGCAATCAGCCCCAGCATTTT	CASSQDPQTDSNQPQHF
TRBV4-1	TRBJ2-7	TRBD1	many	TGCGCCAGCAGCCAAGAGGCCGCCCGGACAGGGTACGAGCAGTACTTC	CASSQEAARTGYEQYF
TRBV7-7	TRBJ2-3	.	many	TGTGCCAGCAGCTTTTCGGGATCCAGCACAGATACGCAGTATTTT	CASSFSGSSTDTQYF
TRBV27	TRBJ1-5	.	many	TGTGCCAGCAGTTTGGACGGACGCAATCAGCCCCAGCATTTT	CASSLDGRNQPQHF
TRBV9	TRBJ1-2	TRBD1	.	TGTGCCAGCAGCGGTACAGGGGGCCGTGGCTACACCTTC	CASSGTGGRGYTF
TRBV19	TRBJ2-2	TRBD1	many	TGTGCCAGTAGTCCGGGACAGTCGAACACCGGGGAGCTGTTTTTT	CASSPGQSNTGELFF
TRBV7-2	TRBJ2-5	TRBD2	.	TGTGCCAGCAGCGGACTAGCGGGAGGGACCCAGTACTTC	CASSGLAGGTQYF